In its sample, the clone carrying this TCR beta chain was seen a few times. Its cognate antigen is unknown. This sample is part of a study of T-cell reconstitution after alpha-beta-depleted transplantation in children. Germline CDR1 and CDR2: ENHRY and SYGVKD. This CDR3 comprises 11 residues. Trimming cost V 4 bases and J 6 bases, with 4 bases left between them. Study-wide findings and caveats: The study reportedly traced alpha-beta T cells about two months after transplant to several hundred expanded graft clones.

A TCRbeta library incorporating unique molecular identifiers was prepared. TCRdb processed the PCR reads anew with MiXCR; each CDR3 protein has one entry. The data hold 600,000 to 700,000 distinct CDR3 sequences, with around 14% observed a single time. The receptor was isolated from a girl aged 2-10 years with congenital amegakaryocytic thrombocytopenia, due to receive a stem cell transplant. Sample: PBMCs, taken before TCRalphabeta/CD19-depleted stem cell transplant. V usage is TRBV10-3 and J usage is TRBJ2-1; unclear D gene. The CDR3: CAISGFNEQFF. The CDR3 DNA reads TGTGCCATCAGTGGGTTCAATGAGCAGTTCTTC.